This T cell receptor beta chain originates from a study of blood T cell repertoires in COVID-19 (dated by TCRdb to about 2020). About the full investigation: Samples covering the acute and convalescent phases of COVID-19 were provided by collaborators in the United States, Italy and Spain. The repertoires were made available in a free public database intended to serve as a resource for research on the immune response to SARS-CoV-2. Subjects who had been exposed to COVID-19, were actively infected with it, or had recovered from it provided the deeply sampled blood TCRbeta repertoires that made up the dataset. The material from the prospective study consisted of cDNA or gDNA derived from T cells, B-cell-depleted T cells, or PBMCs. The samples were drawn from the first 160 participants of the ongoing ImmuneRACE study and from 1,200 or so subjects provided by 6 global collaborators. Where available, HLA class I and class II types were taken from metadata supplied by the sample provider and were not determined by assay-based typing. A de-identified subject ID, COVID-19 status, age in years and sex were almost always included in the sample metadata. The paper as a whole reports these results and caveats: The amount of clinical and demographic metadata varied by source and participant and was provided uncurated.

Each collaborating institution followed its own protocols to collect whole blood in K2EDTA tubes. Collaborator samples were shipped for TCRbeta analysis as frozen whole blood, isolated PBMCs, or DNA extracted from either sample type. TCRbeta CDR3 regions were amplified from genomic DNA by means of the immunoSEQ Assay, a bias-controlled multiplex PCR. In the paper's pipeline: The number of nucleated cells in each sample was estimated from the amplification of reference gene primers within the assay. Sequence reads were collapsed and filtered to measure the absolute abundance of every unique TCRbeta CDR3 rearrangement. For each sample, productive Simpson clonality was calculated as the square root of Simpson's diversity index over productive rearrangements. This immuneACCESS table, as held by TCRdb, lists in-frame sequences with V and J called but not all clones. Of the missing ones, under half trace to an unresolved V gene in checked studies; the others have no known cause. D and trimming come from the DNA, and the V and J calls and clone size come from that table. For this sample the table gives 85,000 to 120,000 clones, of which 71% were detected only once. The ten most abundant clones make up 0.75% to 1% of the sample.

Trimming takes 0 bases off V and 7 bases off J; junction bases not matched to a gene: 9. From its cysteine to its phenylalanine, the CDR3 spans 17 amino acids. Only the CDR3 region is kept as DNA, spanning 51 bases read in frame from base 1. Per the germline V gene (reference sequence), LGHDT is the CDR1 and YNNKEL is the CDR2. Worth noting for this clone: It lacks a known antigen. Base qualities are not provided; no much larger clone lies one nucleotide away.

The sequence was collected from a human donor with acute or convalescent COVID-19. The donor label of this sample is uncertain. Sample: peripheral blood. The chain uses TRBV3-1 (or the pseudogene TRBV3-2) and TRBJ2-1; 10 bases in the junction line up with TRBD2. The nucleotide sequence is TGTGCCAGCAGCCAAGAACGGCTAGCGGGGGTCAGGAATGAGCAGTTCTTC. Translation gives CASSQERLAGVRNEQFF.